Detailed here is one T cell receptor (beta chain). Its antigen is not known. Each replicate PCR on the sorted subsets used around 200 ng DNA (around 31,000 T cell genomes). The method was immunoSEQ multiplex PCR; TCRdb's version includes in-frame clones alone and lacks a portion of them. The data contain 950,000 to 1,100,000 clones, approximately 68% of them singletons. The CDR3 spans 16 residues. Trimming left V 1 base short and J 0 bases short, with 12 bases between. Germline CDR1 reads SEHNR; CDR2 reads FQNEAQ (reference sequence). The data are from a study of shared clonotypes between healthy human individuals. Study-wide results and caveats: Non-shared clonotypes had lower generation probabilities than those shared by all four donors.

CD4+ cells yielded CD45RA+ naive and CD45RA-negative memory subsets. Sequencing used memory CD4+ T cells sorted from blood. Sample subset: CD45RA-negative fraction. The chain uses TRBV7-9 and TRBJ1-2; possible D gene TRBD1, 5 bases. The sequence derives from a man in his late teens or twenties in good health. The CDR3 coding sequence is TGTGCCAGCAGCTTAGATTTGCAGGGAACTAACTATGGCTACACCTTC. Protein: CASSLDLQGTNYGYTF.